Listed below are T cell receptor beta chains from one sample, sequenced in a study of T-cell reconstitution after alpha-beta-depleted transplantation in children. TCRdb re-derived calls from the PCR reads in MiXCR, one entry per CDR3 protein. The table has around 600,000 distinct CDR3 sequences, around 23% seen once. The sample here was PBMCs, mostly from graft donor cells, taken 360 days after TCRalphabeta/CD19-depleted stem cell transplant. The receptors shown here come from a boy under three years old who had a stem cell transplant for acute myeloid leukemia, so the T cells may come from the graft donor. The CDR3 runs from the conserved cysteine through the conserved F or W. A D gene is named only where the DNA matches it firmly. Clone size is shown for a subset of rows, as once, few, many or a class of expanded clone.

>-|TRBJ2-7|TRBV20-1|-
CSAGIGFSYEQYF
TGCAGTGCGGGGATAGGCTTCTCCTACGAGCAGTACTTC
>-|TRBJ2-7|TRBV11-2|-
CASSLDLLEQYF
TGTGCCAGCAGCTTAGATCTGCTGGAGCAGTACTTC
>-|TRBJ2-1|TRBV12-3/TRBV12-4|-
CASSSPLGGGANNEQFF
TGTGCCAGCAGTTCTCCCCTGGGGGGGGGGGCCAACAATGAGCAGTTCTTC
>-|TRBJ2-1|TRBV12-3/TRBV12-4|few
CASSFRVTSQGEQFF
TGTGCCAGCAGTTTCAGGGTAACGTCTCAAGGTGAGCAGTTCTTC
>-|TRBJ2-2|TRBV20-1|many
CSASVTVANTGELFF
TGCAGTGCTAGTGTGACGGTCGCGAACACCGGGGAGCTGTTTTTT
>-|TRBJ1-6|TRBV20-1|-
CSAGLGGQGFNSPLHF
TGCAGTGCTGGCCTTGGAGGGCAGGGTTTTAATTCACCCCTCCACTTT
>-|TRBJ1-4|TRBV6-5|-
CASSTRRREKLFF
TGTGCCAGCAGTACAAGAAGGCGAGAAAAACTGTTTTTT
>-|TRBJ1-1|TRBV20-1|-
CSAPRALNTEAFF
TGCAGTGCCCCACGGGCCCTGAACACTGAAGCTTTCTTT
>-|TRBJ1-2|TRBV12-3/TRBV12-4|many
CASSFVPRRGYTF
TGTGCCAGCAGTTTCGTCCCCCGGAGGGGCTACACCTTC
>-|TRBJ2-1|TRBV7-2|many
CASRRPGPSNEQFF
TGTGCCAGCAGACGCCCGGGCCCCAGCAATGAGCAGTTCTTC
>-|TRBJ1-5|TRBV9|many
CASSGDDSNQPQHF
TGTGCCAGCAGCGGGGACGATAGCAATCAGCCCCAGCATTTT
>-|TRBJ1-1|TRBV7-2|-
CASSLGALWGNTEAFF
TGTGCCAGCAGCTTAGGGGCGTTATGGGGTAACACTGAAGCTTTCTTT
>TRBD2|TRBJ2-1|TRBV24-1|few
CATSETSGGTYNEQFF
TGTGCCACCAGTGAAACTAGCGGGGGCACCTACAATGAGCAGTTCTTC
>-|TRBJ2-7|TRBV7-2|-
CASSRPRDIPYYEQYF
TGTGCCAGCAGCCGTCCCCGGGACATTCCCTACTACGAGCAGTACTTC
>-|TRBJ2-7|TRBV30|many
CAWSSDRIDEQYF
TGTGCCTGGAGTTCCGACAGAATAGACGAGCAGTACTTC
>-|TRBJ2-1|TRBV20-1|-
CSARGGGQVSEQFF
TGCAGTGCTAGGGGGGGAGGTCAGGTATCTGAGCAGTTCTTC
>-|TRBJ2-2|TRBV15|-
CATSSYLELEIGELFF
TGTGCCACCAGCTCCTATTTGGAGTTGGAGATCGGGGAGCTGTTTTTT
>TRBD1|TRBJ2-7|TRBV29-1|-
CSVEGTGGSYEQYF
TGCAGCGTTGAGGGAACAGGGGGTTCCTACGAGCAGTACTTC
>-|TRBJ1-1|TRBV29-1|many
CSVERVMDTEAFF
TGCAGCGTTGAAAGGGTGATGGACACTGAAGCTTTCTTT
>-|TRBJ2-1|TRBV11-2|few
CASSSHRGPTYNEQFF
TGTGCCAGCAGCTCCCACAGAGGACCGACCTACAATGAGCAGTTCTTC
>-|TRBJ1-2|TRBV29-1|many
CSGRGGSNYGYTF
TGCAGCGGGAGGGGGGGATCAAACTATGGCTACACCTTC
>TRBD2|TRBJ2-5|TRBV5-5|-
CASRATSGQETQYF
TGTGCCAGCAGGGCTACTAGCGGCCAAGAGACCCAGTACTTC
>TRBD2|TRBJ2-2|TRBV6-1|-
CASSTGTSFVGELFF
TGTGCCAGCAGTACCGGGACTAGTTTTGTCGGGGAGCTGTTTTTT
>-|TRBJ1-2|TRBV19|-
CASSGPQLYGYTF
TGTGCCAGTTCGGGACCGCAACTCTATGGCTACACCTTC
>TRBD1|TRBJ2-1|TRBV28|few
CASSIRTGSGYNEQFF
TGTGCCAGCAGTATCCGGACAGGGTCAGGCTACAATGAGCAGTTCTTC
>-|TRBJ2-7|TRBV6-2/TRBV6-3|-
CASSYAVYEQYF
TGTGCCAGCAGTTATGCCGTCTACGAGCAGTACTTC
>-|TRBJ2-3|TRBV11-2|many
CASSLDNTQYF
TGTGCCAGCAGCTTAGATAATACGCAGTATTTT
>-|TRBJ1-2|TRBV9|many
CASRAPGTLNYGYTF
TGTGCCAGCAGAGCTCCCGGGACACTGAACTATGGCTACACCTTC
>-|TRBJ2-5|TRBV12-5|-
CASGLVTVGQSKVTQYF
TGTGCTAGTGGTTTGGTGACGGTAGGGCAGTCAAAGGTGACCCAGTACTTC
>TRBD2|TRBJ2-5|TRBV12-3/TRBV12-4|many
CASSLNGGEETQYF
TGTGCCAGCAGTTTGAACGGGGGGGAAGAGACCCAGTACTTC
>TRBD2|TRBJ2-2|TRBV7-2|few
CASSLALLAGGPGFTGELFF
TGTGCCAGCAGCTTAGCCCTCCTAGCGGGGGGGCCCGGGTTTACCGGGGAGCTGTTTTTT
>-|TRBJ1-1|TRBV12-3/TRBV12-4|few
CASVPTVNTEAFF
TGTGCCAGCGTCCCGACAGTGAACACTGAAGCTTTCTTT
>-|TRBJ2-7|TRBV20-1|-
CSASYRALSYEQYF
TGCAGTGCTAGTTACAGGGCTCTCTCCTACGAGCAGTACTTC
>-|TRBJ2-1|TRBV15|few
CATSRWDQIAALYNEQFF
TGTGCCACCAGCAGGTGGGACCAAATAGCGGCCTTATACAATGAGCAGTTCTTC
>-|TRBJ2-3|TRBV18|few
CASSPVTLTDTQYF
TGTGCCAGCTCACCAGTGACCCTCACAGATACGCAGTATTTT
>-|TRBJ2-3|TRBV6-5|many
CASQGRGTQYF
TGTGCCAGCCAGGGGAGGGGGACGCAGTATTTT
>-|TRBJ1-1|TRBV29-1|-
CSAARGTTEAFF
TGCAGCGCTGCGAGGGGGACCACTGAAGCTTTCTTT
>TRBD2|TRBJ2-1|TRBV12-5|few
CASGYTGGGPYNEQFF
TGTGCTAGTGGCTATACCGGCGGGGGGCCCTACAATGAGCAGTTCTTC
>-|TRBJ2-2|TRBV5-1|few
CASSLVVRLTGELFF
TGCGCCAGCAGCTTGGTAGTCAGACTCACCGGGGAGCTGTTTTTT
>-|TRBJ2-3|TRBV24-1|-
CATSDGGTITQYF
TGTGCCACCAGTGATGGCGGTACCATTACGCAGTATTTT
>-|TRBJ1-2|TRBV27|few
CASSFDGWGYGYTF
TGTGCCAGCAGTTTCGACGGGTGGGGCTATGGCTACACCTTC
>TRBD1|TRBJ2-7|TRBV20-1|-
CSARTDRASSYEQYF
TGCAGTGCTAGAACCGACAGGGCGAGCTCCTACGAGCAGTACTTC
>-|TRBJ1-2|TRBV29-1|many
CSVEGGPNYGYTF
TGCAGCGTTGAAGGGGGACCCAACTATGGCTACACCTTC
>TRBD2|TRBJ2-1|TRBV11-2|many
CASSLGAGGPDEQFF
TGTGCCAGCAGCTTAGGGGCGGGGGGGCCGGATGAGCAGTTCTTC
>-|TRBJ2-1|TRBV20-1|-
CSANQRAPGNEQFF
TGCAGTGCTAATCAGCGGGCCCCGGGTAATGAGCAGTTCTTC
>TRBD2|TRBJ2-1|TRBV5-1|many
CASSLPGGSYNEQFF
TGTGCCAGCAGTTTACCGGGGGGTTCCTACAATGAGCAGTTCTTC
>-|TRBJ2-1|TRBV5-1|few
CASSLWRVWRGNEQFF
TGCGCCAGCAGCTTGTGGAGGGTGTGGCGAGGCAATGAGCAGTTCTTC
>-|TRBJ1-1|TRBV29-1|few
CSAGGATALSNTEAFF
TGCAGCGCGGGGGGAGCTACGGCCCTATCAAACACTGAAGCTTTCTTT
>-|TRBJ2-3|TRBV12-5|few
CASGSSTDTQYF
TGTGCTAGTGGTTCAAGCACAGATACGCAGTATTTT
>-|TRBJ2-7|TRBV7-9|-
CASSLDYGRSYEQYF
TGTGCCAGCAGCTTAGATTATGGGAGATCCTACGAGCAGTACTTC
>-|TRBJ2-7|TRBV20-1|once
CSVEGSYEQYF
TGCAGTGTAGAGGGAAGCTACGAGCAGTACTTC
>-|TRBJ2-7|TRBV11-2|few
CASSGSRGTYEQYF
TGTGCCAGCAGCGGGTCGCGGGGCACCTACGAGCAGTACTTC
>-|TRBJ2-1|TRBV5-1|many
CASRPTRGKVSNEQFF
TGCGCCAGCAGACCCACGAGGGGAAAGGTCTCCAATGAGCAGTTCTTC
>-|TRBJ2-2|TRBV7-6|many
CASSKQGSGELFF
TGTGCCAGCAGCAAACAGGGTAGCGGGGAGCTGTTTTTT
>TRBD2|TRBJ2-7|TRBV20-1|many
CSARDGGGSSYEQYF
TGCAGTGCTAGAGATGGCGGGGGGTCGTCCTACGAGCAGTACTTC
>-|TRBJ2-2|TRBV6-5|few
CASSYSTSTGELFF
TGTGCCAGCAGTTACTCGACGAGCACCGGGGAGCTGTTTTTT
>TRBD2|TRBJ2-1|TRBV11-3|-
CASSFSNGLAGGGEQFF
TGTGCCAGCAGCTTTTCTAACGGACTAGCGGGGGGGGGAGAGCAGTTCTTC
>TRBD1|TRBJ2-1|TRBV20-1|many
CSAWDRANNEQFF
TGCAGTGCTTGGGACAGGGCTAACAATGAGCAGTTCTTC
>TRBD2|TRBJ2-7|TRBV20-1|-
CSARGTSGGFSLEQYF
TGCAGTGCTAGAGGGACTAGCGGGGGTTTCTCCCTCGAGCAGTACTTC